These 4 T cell receptor beta chains were all obtained from the same sample, sequenced in a study of shared clonotypes between healthy human individuals. TCRdb's table, derived via immunoSEQ multiplex PCR, lists solely in-frame clones and lacks some. Of about 360,000 clones listed, less than 75% are singletons. Sequencing was done on a sample of memory CD4+ T cells sorted from blood. This sample's subset: CD45RA-negative fraction. Receptors originate from a man aged 25-45 years in good health.

The chain links TRBV10-3 to TRBJ2-5, with a tentative D call TRBD1 (6 bases). Germline loops: CDR1 ENHRY, CDR2 SYGVKD. The CDR3 is 13 amino acids. Trimming removed 10 bases from V and 1 base from J, with 13 bases in between. In nucleotides, the CDR3 is TGTGCCAGCTCGAGGACAGCCCAAGAGACCCAGTACTTC. Amino acids: CASSRTAQETQYF.

The V and J genes are TRBV5-1 and TRBJ1-1; 8 bases map to TRBD1. This CDR3 has 14 residues. The V and J ends lost 7 bases and 2 bases, in that order; junction bases with no gene match: 7. Germline assignment: CDR1 SGHRS and CDR2 YFSETQ. CDR3 region: CASRQGNANTEAFF. For the CDR3, the DNA is TGCGCCAGCCGACAGGGGAACGCCAACACTGAAGCTTTCTTT. The complete variable domain, with remaining parts taken from reference TRBV5-1 and TRBJ1-1, reads KAGVTQTPRYLIKTRGQQVTLSCSPISGHRSVSWYQQTPGQGLQFLFEYFSETQRNKGNFPGRFSGRQFSNSRSEMNVSTLELGDSALYLCASRQGNANTEAFFGQGTRLTVV.

The V and J genes are TRBV10-1 and TRBJ2-1; the match to TRBD2 covers 10 bases. Germline trimming cut 5 bases from V and 9 bases from J; bases unmatched to any gene: 4. This CDR3 spans 13 amino acids. The germline V gene encodes CDR1 WNHNN and CDR2 SYGVQD (reference sequence). The CDR3 here is CASSPAGGREQFF. The CDR3 DNA reads TGCGCCAGCAGTCCAGCGGGAGGGCGTGAGCAGTTCTTC.

Comments on this clone: A far larger clone differs by one base, so this is likely a read error. The genes are TRBV11-2 and TRBJ2-2, with TRBD2 identical over 9 bases. This CDR3 comprises 16 residues. Germline CDR1 SGHAT, CDR2 FQNNGV. The CDR3 sequence: CVSSVTSGRTTGELFF. CDR3 bases: TGTGTCAGCAGCGTGACTAGCGGCCGTACCACCGGGGAGCTGTTTTTT.